This T cell receptor beta chain is from a study of CD8 T cells in ankylosing spondylitis. This clonotype was seen repeatedly, ten times or more. What it recognizes is unknown. TCRdb re-analysed the 5' RACE reads in MiXCR, keeping a single row per CDR3 protein. The data contain 200,000 to 300,000 distinct CDR3 sequences, 8% to 11% of them singletons. Germline assignment: CDR1 MGHRA and CDR2 YSYEKL. This CDR3 has 16 amino acids. The V and J ends lost 1 base and 3 bases, in that order; junction bases with no gene match: 2. Points from the study as a whole: Enrichment of disease-linked clones was reportedly significant in matched ankylosing spondylitis synovial fluid. In ankylosing spondylitis blood, a motif of several highly homologous TCR beta variants appeared characteristic.

The receptor's source is a male donor with ankylosing spondylitis or in good health (not recorded which). The chain links TRBV4-1 to TRBJ1-4; 10 nucleotides align to TRBD1. Sequencing used blood, either unsorted or a sorted T cell fraction (not recorded which). Here the CDR3 reads CASSQAGTGANEKLFF. The CDR3 DNA reads as TGCGCCAGCAGCCAAGCAGGGACAGGGGCTAATGAAAAACTGTTTTTT.